This is a list of T cell receptor beta chains from one sample in a study of spatial heterogeneity in lung cancer. TCRdb recomputed calls from the 5' RACE reads with MiXCR, one row per CDR3 protein. The sample yields tens of thousands of distinct CDR3 sequences, 13% seen once. Sequenced material: PBMCs, taken at surgery. The receptors shown here come from a male donor with early-stage non-small cell lung cancer. The CDR3 runs from the conserved cysteine through the conserved F or W. D genes are given only for firm matches. Clone size is given for some rows only: seen once, a few or many times, or a class if the clone is expanded.

CSANRDTYEQYF,TGCAGTGCTAATCGGGATACCTACGAGCAGTACTTC,TRBV20-1,TRBJ2-7,-,-
CASRSGQLNEQFF,TGTGCCAGCAGGTCGGGACAGCTAAATGAGCAGTTCTTC,TRBV28,TRBJ2-1,TRBD1,many
CASSLAGSGANVLTF,TGCGCCAGCAGCCTGGCAGGGTCTGGGGCCAACGTCCTGACTTTC,TRBV4-1,TRBJ2-6,-,few
CSARDPASLSYEQYF,TGCAGTGCTAGAGATCCGGCTTCATTATCCTACGAGCAGTACTTC,TRBV20-1,TRBJ2-7,-,-
CASSSWGASTEAFF,TGTGCCAGCAGTAGCTGGGGGGCGTCTACTGAAGCTTTCTTT,TRBV2,TRBJ1-1,-,-
CASSPLGWDTEAFF,TGTGCCAGCAGCCCCTTGGGCTGGGACACTGAAGCTTTCTTT,TRBV5-5,TRBJ1-1,-,few
CAISENTDTQYF,TGTGCCATCAGCGAGAACACAGATACGCAGTATTTT,TRBV10-3,TRBJ2-3,-,-
CASSLLTSGEEETQYF,TGCGCCAGCAGCTTGTTGACTAGCGGGGAAGAGGAGACCCAGTACTTC,TRBV5-1,TRBJ2-5,TRBD2,many
CASSRGLAGVRRYNEQFF,TGTGCCAGCAGTCGGGGACTAGCGGGAGTACGCAGATACAATGAGCAGTTCTTC,TRBV12-3/TRBV12-4,TRBJ2-1,TRBD2,-
CSARMSPYGYTF,TGCAGTGCTAGAATGAGTCCATATGGCTACACCTTC,TRBV20-1,TRBJ1-2,-,many
CAISESTSGSPETQYF,TGTGCCATCAGTGAGTCTACTAGCGGGAGTCCGGAGACCCAGTACTTC,TRBV10-3,TRBJ2-5,TRBD2,many
CASSPGSLSYEQYF,TGCGCCAGCAGCCCAGGCAGCCTTTCCTACGAGCAGTACTTC,TRBV5-1,TRBJ2-7,-,-
CAWSVGSTGVTYEQYF,TGTGCCTGGAGTGTAGGTTCGACAGGGGTGACCTACGAGCAGTACTTC,TRBV30,TRBJ2-7,TRBD1,many
CASSQIAGLITEAFF,TGTGCCAGCAGCCAAATTGCGGGGCTGATCACTGAAGCTTTCTTT,TRBV14,TRBJ1-1,-,many
CASSVQDTGELFF,TGCGCCAGCAGCGTTCAGGACACCGGGGAGCTGTTTTTT,TRBV5-1,TRBJ2-2,-,many
CASSNAPQETQYF,TGTGCTAGCAGCAACGCGCCCCAAGAGACCCAGTACTTC,TRBV7-7,TRBJ2-5,-,few
CAISVADTQYF,TGTGCCATCAGCGTCGCAGATACGCAGTATTTT,TRBV9,TRBJ2-3,-,-
CASDGGAKNTEAFF,TGTGCCAGCGATGGGGGGGCGAAAAACACTGAAGCTTTCTTT,TRBV2,TRBJ1-1,-,-
CASSEEGLGEQYF,TGTGCCAGCAGTGAAGAGGGGCTTGGCGAGCAGTACTTC,TRBV6-1,TRBJ2-7,-,few
CASSLGRGVSITDTQYF,TGTGCCAGCAGCTTAGGTCGAGGCGTCTCTATCACAGATACGCAGTATTTT,TRBV7-9,TRBJ2-3,-,many
CSVEGGDRVAGLTYNEQFF,TGCAGCGTTGAAGGGGGTGACAGGGTAGCGGGTTTAACCTACAATGAGCAGTTCTTC,TRBV29-1,TRBJ2-1,-,-
CAWRVHSTDTQYF,TGTGCCTGGAGGGTACATAGCACAGATACGCAGTATTTT,TRBV30,TRBJ2-3,-,-
CATGTGILEAFF,TGTGCCACCGGGACGGGGATTCTTGAAGCTTTCTTT,TRBV19,TRBJ1-1,-,many
CASNRLAPTDTQYF,TGTGCCAGCAACCGACTAGCTCCCACAGATACGCAGTATTTT,TRBV2,TRBJ2-3,TRBD2,-
CASSSLGRETQYF,TGTGCCAGCAGCTCCCTAGGGAGGGAGACCCAGTACTTC,TRBV7-2,TRBJ2-5,-,few
CASSLRGSLTGELFF,TGTGCCAGCAGCTTGCGGGGGAGTCTCACCGGGGAGCTGTTTTTT,TRBV7-2,TRBJ2-2,TRBD2,-
CASSLRLGIDEQYF,TGTGCCAGCAGCTTACGCCTGGGTATTGACGAGCAGTACTTC,TRBV7-9,TRBJ2-7,-,few
CASSASGSYEQYF,TGCGCCAGCAGCGCTAGCGGGAGCTACGAGCAGTACTTC,TRBV5-1,TRBJ2-7,TRBD2,many
CASSLLGQGSQPQHF,TGTGCCAGCAGTTTACTGGGACAGGGTTCTCAGCCCCAGCATTTT,TRBV6-5,TRBJ1-5,TRBD1,-
CASSERTGVNSPLHF,TGTGCCAGCAGTGAACGGACAGGGGTTAATTCACCCCTCCACTTT,TRBV2,TRBJ1-6,TRBD1,-
CASRLTSGRPFF,TGCGCCAGCAGATTGACTAGCGGAAGACCGTTCTTC,TRBV5-1,TRBJ2-1,TRBD2,many
CASSYPAGKGYTF,TGTGCCAGCAGTTACCCTGCCGGCAAGGGCTACACCTTC,TRBV6-6,TRBJ1-2,-,-
CASSLDVGVNTEAFF,TGCGCCAGCAGCTTGGACGTAGGTGTTAACACTGAAGCTTTCTTT,TRBV5-1,TRBJ1-1,-,-
CASKKAGSTDTQYF,TGCGCCAGCAAAAAAGCGGGAAGCACAGATACGCAGTATTTT,TRBV5-1,TRBJ2-3,TRBD2,-
CASSQVGNEQFF,TGTGCCAGCAGCCAAGTTGGCAATGAGCAGTTCTTC,TRBV3-1,TRBJ2-1,-,-
CSVAGLAGIEQFF,TGCAGCGTTGCGGGACTAGCGGGAATCGAGCAGTTCTTC,TRBV29-1,TRBJ2-1,TRBD2,many